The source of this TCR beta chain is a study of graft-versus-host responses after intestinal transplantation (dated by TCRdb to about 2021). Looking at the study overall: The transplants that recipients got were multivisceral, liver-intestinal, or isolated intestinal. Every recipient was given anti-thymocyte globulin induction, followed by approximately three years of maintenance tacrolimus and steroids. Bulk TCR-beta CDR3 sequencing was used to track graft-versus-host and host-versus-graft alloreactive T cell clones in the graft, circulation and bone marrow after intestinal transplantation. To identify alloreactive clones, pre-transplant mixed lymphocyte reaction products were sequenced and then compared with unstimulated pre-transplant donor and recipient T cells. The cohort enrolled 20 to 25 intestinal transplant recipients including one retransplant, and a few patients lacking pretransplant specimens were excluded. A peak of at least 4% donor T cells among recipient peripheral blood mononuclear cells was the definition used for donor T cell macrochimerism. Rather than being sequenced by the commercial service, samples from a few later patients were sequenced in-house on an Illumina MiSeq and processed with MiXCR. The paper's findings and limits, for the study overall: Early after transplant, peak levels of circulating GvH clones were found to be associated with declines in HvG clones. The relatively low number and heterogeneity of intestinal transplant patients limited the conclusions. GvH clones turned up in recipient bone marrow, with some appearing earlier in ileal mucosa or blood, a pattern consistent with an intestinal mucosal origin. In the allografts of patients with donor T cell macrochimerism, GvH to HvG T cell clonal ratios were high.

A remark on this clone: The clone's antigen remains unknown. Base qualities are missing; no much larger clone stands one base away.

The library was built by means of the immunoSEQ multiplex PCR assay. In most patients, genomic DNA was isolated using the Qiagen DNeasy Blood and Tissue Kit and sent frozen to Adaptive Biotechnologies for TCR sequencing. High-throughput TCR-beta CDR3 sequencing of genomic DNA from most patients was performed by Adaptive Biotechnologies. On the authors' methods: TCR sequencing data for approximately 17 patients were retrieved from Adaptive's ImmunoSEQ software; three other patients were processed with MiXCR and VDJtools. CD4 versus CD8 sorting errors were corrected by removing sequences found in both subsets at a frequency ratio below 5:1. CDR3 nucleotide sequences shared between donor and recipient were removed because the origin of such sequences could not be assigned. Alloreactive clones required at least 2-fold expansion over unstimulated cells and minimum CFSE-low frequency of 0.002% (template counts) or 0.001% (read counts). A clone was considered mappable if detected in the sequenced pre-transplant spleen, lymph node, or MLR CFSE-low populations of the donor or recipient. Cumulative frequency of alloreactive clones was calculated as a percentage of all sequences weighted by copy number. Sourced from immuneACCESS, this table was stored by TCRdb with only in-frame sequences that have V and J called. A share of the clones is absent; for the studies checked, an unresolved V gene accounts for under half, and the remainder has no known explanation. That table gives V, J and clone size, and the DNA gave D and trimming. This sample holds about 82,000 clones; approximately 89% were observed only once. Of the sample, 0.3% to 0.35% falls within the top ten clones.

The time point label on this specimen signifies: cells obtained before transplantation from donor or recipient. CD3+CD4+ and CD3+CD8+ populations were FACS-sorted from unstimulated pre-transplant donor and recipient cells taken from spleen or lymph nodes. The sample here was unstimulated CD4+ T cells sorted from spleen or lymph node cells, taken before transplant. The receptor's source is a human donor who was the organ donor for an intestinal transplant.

For the CDR3, the sequence is CASSPAGNTEAFF. The nucleotide sequence reads as follows: TGTGCCAGCTCACCGGCAGGGAACACTGAAGCTTTCTTT. The V gene is TRBV18 and the J gene is TRBJ1-1, with the identity of the D gene unclear. There are 13 amino acids in the CDR3, from cysteine to phenylalanine inclusive. Only the CDR3 region is kept as DNA, spanning 39 bases read in frame from base 1. Looking up the germline V gene yields CDR1 KGHSH and CDR2 LQKENI. V was cut back by 3 bases and J by 1 base, leaving a gap of 6 bases between them.